This TCR beta chain was identified in a study of blood T cell repertoires in COVID-19. The wider study: Donors in the United States, Italy and Spain gave samples during acute or convalescent COVID-19. The cDNA or gDNA used as material had been derived from T cells, B-cell-depleted T cells, or PBMCs.

Assay used: immunoSEQ multiplex PCR; TCRdb lists only in-frame clones, some missing. The sample holds 60,000 to 90,000 clones, about 73% seen once. Germline CDR1 KGHSH, CDR2 LQKENI. The CDR3 spans 17 residues. Trimming left V 3 bases short and J 2 bases short, with 19 bases between. This receptor was obtained from a man aged 60-69 years with acute or convalescent COVID-19. The rearrangement links TRBV18 to TRBJ2-5; tentatively, D is TRBD2 (5 bases). The specimen sequenced was peripheral blood. In nucleotides, the CDR3 is TGTGCCAGCTCACCGTTTTTGGAAGAGCGGACTCAAGAGACCCAGTACTTC. Its translation: CASSPFLEERTQETQYF.